The text below deals with one TCR beta chain. This CDR3 spans 13 amino acids. Germline CDR1 LNHDA, CDR2 SQIVND (reference sequence). J gave up 4 bases and V 6 bases, and 2 bases lay outside the gene matches. The protocol was immunoSEQ multiplex PCR, while the TCRdb copy is restricted to in-frame clones and leaves out a portion. There are 95,000 to 100,000 clones in the sample; approximately 87% occur only once, and around a tenth lies in the top ten. The data were taken from a study of blood T cell repertoires in COVID-19. Study at large: Sites across the United States, Italy and Spain contributed samples from acute and convalescent COVID-19. T cells, B-cell-depleted T cells, or PBMCs supplied cDNA or gDNA.

The chain carries TRBV19 and TRBJ1-1, with TRBD1 matching over 10 bases. The clonotype was recovered from a woman aged 30 to 39 with acute or convalescent COVID-19. The sequencing input was peripheral blood. The chain's CDR3 is CASRGQGFTEAFF. The CDR3, as DNA: TGTGCCAGTAGGGGACAGGGGTTCACTGAAGCTTTCTTT.